These 16 T cell receptor beta chains originate from one sample sequenced in a study of neoadjuvant anti-PD-1 for oral cavity cancer. TCRdb's copy holds only in-frame clones and misses some; the assay was immunoSEQ multiplex PCR. This table holds 14,000 or so clones, 60% to 80% found once. Time point meaning: after neoadjuvant nivolumab, at surgical resection. The source material was PBMCs, sampled after nivolumab (anti-PD-1) treatment. These TCRs come from a person aged 35-79 years with oral cavity squamous cell carcinoma.

This sequence joins TRBV6-5 and TRBJ1-5; tentatively, D is TRBD1 (5 bases). CDR3 size: 11 residues. CDR1 and CDR2 (germline): MNHEY, SVGAGI. With 8 bases removed from V and 7 bases from J, the gap between germline ends came to 9 bases. As DNA, the CDR3 is TGTGCCAGCGGAGAGGGGCAGCCCCAGCATTTT. Translated: CASGEGQPQHF.

This clone appeared a single time. This rearrangement joins TRBV5-1 to TRBJ1-3; no firm D call. The V gene's germline CDR1 is SGHRS and CDR2 YFSETQ. With 3 bases removed from V and 0 bases from J, the gap between germline ends came to 10 bases. This CDR3 is 15 amino acids long. Here the CDR3 reads CASSSRPSSGNTIYF. The CDR3 DNA reads TGCGCCAGCAGCTCCCGACCCAGCTCTGGAAACACCATATATTTT.

The chain combines TRBV2 with TRBJ2-1, with 8 nucleotides matching TRBD2. From germline, CDR1 is SNHLY and CDR2 FYNNEI. The CDR3 sequence is 15 residues long. J lost 2 bases, V lost 6 bases, and 6 bases had no gene match. CDR3 sequence reads: CASREREYTYNEQFF. The CDR3 DNA reads as TGTGCCAGCAGGGAGCGGGAGTACACCTACAATGAGCAGTTCTTC.

V usage is TRBV20-1 and J usage is TRBJ1-1, with D unclear. Trimming removed 6 bases from V and 6 bases from J, with 11 bases in between. The length of the CDR3 is 11 residues. Germline lookup yields CDR1 DFQATT and CDR2 SNEGSKA (reference sequence). The CDR3 bases are TGCAGTGCCCTTCGTCCCGCTGAAGCTTTCTTT. It is translated as CSALRPAEAFF.

This chain joins TRBV5-4 and TRBJ2-5; D is unclear. The ends were cut back, 0 bases at V and 2 bases at J, with 11 bases in the middle. The CDR3 sequence is 15 residues long. Germline V gene sequence: CDR1 SGHNT, CDR2 YYREEE (reference sequence). In DNA, the CDR3 is TGTGCCAGCAGCTTGGCCGGAGTAGGGCAAGAGACCCAGTACTTC. This gives the protein CASSLAGVGQETQYF.

This chain uses TRBV25-1 with TRBJ2-2, with a weak D call TRBD2 (6 bases). V was trimmed by 4 bases and J by 5 bases, leaving 14 bases between them. Germline CDR1 is MGHDK and CDR2 is SYGVNS. The CDR3 covers 15 residues. The CDR3 DNA follows: TGTGCCAGCAGTGTAACCGGGACTCAAACCGGGGAGCTGTTTTTT. Its translation is CASSVTGTQTGELFF.

This clone was found a few times. The V and J genes are TRBV7-9 and TRBJ2-2; D is uncertain. CDR1 SEHNR and CDR2 FQNEAQ come from the germline V gene (reference sequence). V lost 4 bases to trimming and J lost 1 base, with 7 bases between them. This CDR3 has 14 amino acids. CDR3 sequence reads: CASSSSGNTGELFF. CDR3 coding DNA: TGTGCCAGCAGCTCCTCCGGGAACACCGGGGAGCTGTTTTTT.

This sequence joins TRBV10-3 and TRBJ2-3; D remains unclear. This CDR3 region has 11 residues. V gave up 9 bases and J gave up 2 bases, with 6 bases separating them. CDR1 is ENHRY, CDR2 SYGVKD, per germline. The chain's CDR3 is CAMGNTDTQYF. The CDR3 DNA reads TGTGCCATGGGAAACACAGATACGCAGTATTTT.

This chain joins TRBV19 and TRBJ1-2; D gene ambiguous. Germline V lookup: CDR1 LNHDA, CDR2 SQIVND (reference sequence). V shed 5 bases and J shed 6 bases, with 19 bases lying between them. This CDR3 is built from 15 residues. For the CDR3, the DNA is TGTGCCAGTAGTCGTACTTGGAGTACGGCCCATGGCTACACCTTC. Amino acid sequence: CASSRTWSTAHGYTF.

Turning to this clone: This sample also contains other DNA sequences that code for the same CDR3. The rearrangement uses TRBV6-5 and TRBJ2-5, with TRBD2 as a possible D gene (5 bases). V was shortened by 2 bases and J by 2 bases, with 12 bases between the two germline ends. Germline lookup yields CDR1 MNHEY and CDR2 SVGAGI. This CDR3 is built from 15 residues. The DNA of the CDR3 is TGTGCCAGCAGTTACCGAAGTGGGAGTCAAGAGACCCAGTACTTC. It yields the protein CASSYRSGSQETQYF.

The chain uses TRBV5-4 and TRBJ2-7; 7 bases line up with TRBD1. Trimming took 4 bases from V and 3 from J; bases not matched to a gene: 13. CDR3 size: 16 residues. CDR1 is SGHNT and CDR2 is YYREEE in the germline V gene (reference sequence). CDR3: CASSQSATGLVYEQYF. In DNA, the CDR3 is TGTGCCAGCAGCCAATCCGCGACAGGGCTAGTCTACGAGCAGTACTTC.

The chain links TRBV29-1 to TRBJ2-1; D not certain. The CDR3 has 13 residues. Germline values: CDR1 SQVTM, CDR2 ANQGSEA. The germline V and J ends were trimmed by 4 bases and 4 bases, with 11 bases remaining between them. Here the CDR3 reads CSVAARLYNEQFF. The CDR3 DNA is TGCAGCGTTGCGGCTAGGTTGTACAATGAGCAGTTCTTC.

The chain recombines TRBV7-9 with TRBJ1-3; no clear D. Germline CDR1 is SEHNR and CDR2 is FQNEAQ (reference sequence). This CDR3 is 14 amino acids long. Deletions cut 2 bases from V and 5 bases from J, with 10 bases between. The chain's CDR3 is CASSLLFGRNTIYF. Written as DNA, the CDR3 is TGTGCCAGCAGCTTACTCTTCGGGCGAAACACCATATATTTT.

The chain combines TRBV13 with TRBJ1-3; tentatively, D is TRBD1 (6 bases). Trimming left V 5 bases short and J 4 bases short, with 12 bases between. The length of the CDR3 is 14 residues. Germline-derived CDR1 and CDR2 are PRHDT and FYEKMQ (reference sequence). Here the CDR3 DNA reads TGTGCCAGCAGCCAAACAGGGTACGGAAACACCATATATTTT. Translating it yields CASSQTGYGNTIYF.

The CDR3 region has the DNA TGTGCCAGCAGTACTGGACAAGAGGAAGAGACCCAGTACTTC. Translation: CASSTGQEEETQYF. The chain has TRBV6-1 and TRBJ2-5; D might be TRBD1 (5 bases). The germline CDR1 and CDR2 sequences are MNHNS and SASEGT. V was shortened by 5 bases and J by 3 bases, with 13 bases between the two germline ends. The CDR3 extends over 14 amino acids.

This chain connects TRBV4-1 to TRBJ2-1; 8 nucleotides match TRBD1. Unmatched junction bases numbered 5, after V lost 6 bases and J lost 7 bases. The CDR3 loop spans 13 amino acids. CDR1 and CDR2 (germline): MGHRA, YSYEKL. The CDR3: CASRRTGTNEQFF. CDR3 DNA: TGCGCCAGCAGACGGACAGGGACAAATGAGCAGTTCTTC.